One sample yielded the 22 T cell receptor beta chains listed below, sequenced in a study of vaccination and CD4 T cells after COVID-19. Treatment meaning: roughly ten-day PBMC culture with coronavirus spike peptide pools or control peptides (ViraFEST assay). The Oncomine TCR Beta short-read assay was applied to DNA of cultured CD4+ T cells. TCRdb itself ran the PCR reads through MiXCR, one entry per CDR3 protein. The sample holds tens of thousands of distinct CDR3 sequences, less than 80% seen once. Their antigens remain unidentified. The sequencing input was CD4+ T cells from blood, cultured in vitro. These receptors all stem from a human donor who had recovered from COVID-19.

The chain employs TRBV28 and TRBJ1-6; D gene uncertain. The CDR3 spans 13 residues. V was cut by 3 bases and J by 10 bases, with 10 bases left in between. CDR1 MDHEN and CDR2 SYDVKM come from the germline V gene. CDR3 protein: CASSFEGSSPLHF. CDR3 DNA sequence: TGTGCCAGCAGTTTCGAAGGAAGCTCACCCCTCCACTTT.

The J gene is TRBJ2-5, the V gene TRBV24-1, with TRBD2 matching 10 bases. CDR3 size: 17 residues. CDR1 is KGHDR and CDR2 is SFDVKD in the germline V gene. V gave up 0 bases and J gave up 1 base; unmatched junction bases: 4. As DNA, the CDR3 is TGTGCCACCAGTGATTTGCGGTCTAGCGGGGGCCAAGAGACCCAGTACTTC. Its translation: CATSDLRSSGGQETQYF.

This chain uses TRBV6-5 with TRBJ1-5; D ambiguous. The V gene lost 0 bases and the J gene lost 1 base, with 7 bases spanning the gap. The germline V gene encodes CDR1 MNHEY and CDR2 SVGAGI. The length of the CDR3 is 15 residues. The CDR3: CASSYSARSNQPQHF. CDR3 bases: TGTGCCAGCAGTTACTCCGCTAGGAGCAATCAGCCCCAGCATTTT.

This clonotype was observed a few times. This rearrangement joins TRBV7-2 to TRBJ1-1; a weak D match, TRBD1 (5 bases). The CDR3 runs 12 residues. Per germline, CDR1 SGHTA and CDR2 FQGNSA. Trimming removed 4 bases from V and 7 bases from J, with 10 bases in between. CDR3 sequence (DNA): TGTGCCAGCAGCTCACCCCAGGGTGAAGCTTTCTTT. As protein: CASSSPQGEAFF.

The CDR3 DNA sequence: TGTGCCAGCAGCTTGGAAGACTCACCCCTCCACTTT. Its translation: CASSLEDSPLHF. The V gene is TRBV7-9, the J gene TRBJ1-6; no clear D. Deletions cut 3 bases from V and 10 bases from J, with 7 bases between. Germline V gene sequence: CDR1 SEHNR, CDR2 FQNEAQ (reference sequence). CDR3 size: 12 residues.

This clonotype was found a few times. The chain joins TRBV28 to TRBJ1-2; 8 nucleotides align to TRBD1. CDR3 length: 13 amino acids. J was trimmed by 4 bases and V by 3 bases; bases with no gene match: 1. Per germline, CDR1 MDHEN and CDR2 SYDVKM. DNA for the CDR3: TGTGCCAGCAGTTTCCAGGGGGCCTATGGCTACACCTTC. This translates into CASSFQGAYGYTF.

The V call is TRBV6-1, the J call TRBJ1-6; no clear D gene. CDR1 and CDR2 from the germline V gene are MNHNS and SASEGT. The CDR3 length is 13 residues. The CDR3: CAGRSSYNSPLHF. The CDR3 region has the DNA TGTGCTGGAAGGAGCTCCTATAATTCACCCCTCCACTTT.

The chain combines TRBV7-2 with TRBJ1-1; TRBD1 matches at 10 bases. Germline values: CDR1 SGHTA, CDR2 FQGNSA. V was clipped by 5 bases and J by 5 bases; unmatched bases: 11. This CDR3 contains 16 residues. The CDR3 reads CASSPQPGQGMTEAFF. The CDR3 DNA reads TGTGCCAGCAGCCCCCAACCGGGACAGGGGATGACTGAAGCTTTCTTT.

The chain combines TRBV30 with TRBJ1-2; 7 bases agree with TRBD1. With V trimmed by 2 bases and J by 6 bases, 6 bases remained unmatched. The CDR3 spans 13 residues. Germline V gives CDR1 GTSNPN, CDR2 SVGIG (reference sequence). This CDR3 is CAWSPGTVHGYTF. In DNA form, the CDR3 reads TGTGCCTGGAGTCCTGGGACAGTACATGGCTACACCTTC.

The chain carries TRBV27 and TRBJ2-1, with TRBD2 identical over 7 bases. V was clipped by 8 bases and J by 8 bases; unmatched bases: 9. Looked up from germline, CDR1 is MNHEY and CDR2 is SMNVEV (reference sequence). The CDR3 has 13 residues. CDR3 region: CASGGGWVDEQFF. CDR3 DNA sequence: TGTGCCAGCGGGGGGGGATGGGTCGATGAGCAGTTCTTC.

The chain links TRBV19 to TRBJ2-2; D possibly corresponds to TRBD1 (5 bases). Germline V gene data show CDR1 as LNHDA and CDR2 as SQIVND (reference sequence). V was clipped by 6 bases and J by 1 base, with 15 bases between them. The CDR3 runs 16 residues. CDR3 nucleotide sequence: TGTGCCAGTAGCCTGAAAGGACATCTGAACACCGGGGAGCTGTTTTTT. Translation gives CASSLKGHLNTGELFF.

The V gene is TRBV20-1, the J gene TRBJ1-5; D gene uncertain. V lost 6 bases and J lost 4, with 16 bases in between. From germline, CDR1 is DFQATT and CDR2 SNEGSKA (reference sequence). The CDR3 extends over 14 amino acids. The CDR3, as DNA: TGCAGTGCCCCGAGCCAGACTGGGAATCAGCCCCAGCATTTT. Encoded protein: CSAPSQTGNQPQHF.

The rearrangement joins TRBV12-3 or TRBV12-4 to TRBJ2-5; D is possibly TRBD2 (5 bases). The V end was cut by 3 bases, the J end by 5 bases, with 10 bases between. There are 13 residues in the CDR3. CDR3 DNA: TGTGCCAGCAGTTTGAGTAGCGCGGAGACCCAGTACTTC. Its protein is CASSLSSAETQYF.

The chain combines TRBV7-3 with TRBJ2-1; D tentatively reads TRBD1 or TRBD2 (5 bases each). Germline V lookup: CDR1 SGHTA, CDR2 FQGTGA. Trimming cost V 0 bases and J 2 bases, with 11 bases left between them. The CDR3 covers 16 residues. The CDR3 DNA is TGTGCCAGCAGCTTAACAGGCCAGGGAGCCTACAATGAGCAGTTCTTC. It codes for CASSLTGQGAYNEQFF.

The rearrangement links TRBV7-2 to TRBJ1-1; TRBD1 aligns across 8 bases. The V gene end was trimmed by 4 bases and the J gene end by 4 bases; junction bases not matched to a gene: 8. CDR3 length: 15 amino acids. Germline assignment: CDR1 SGHTA and CDR2 FQGNSA. The CDR3 DNA follows: TGTGCCAGCAGCTACAGGACAGGGCCAGGCACTGAAGCTTTCTTT. Its protein is CASSYRTGPGTEAFF.

V is TRBV12-3 or TRBV12-4 and J is TRBJ2-7; 9 bases line up with TRBD2. V trimming: 7 bases; J trimming: 5 bases; junction bases outside the gene matches: 15. The CDR3 is 16 residues long. The CDR3, as DNA: TGTGCCAGCAACATCCAGGCAAGACTAGCGGCCCACGAGCAGTACTTC. Translating it yields CASNIQARLAAHEQYF.

This chain joins TRBV28 and TRBJ1-2, with D possibly TRBD1 on 6 matching bases. The germline V gene encodes CDR1 MDHEN and CDR2 SYDVKM. This CDR3 spans 14 amino acids. V was pared by 6 bases and J by 4 bases, with 15 bases between. DNA for the CDR3: TGTGCCAGCAGGTCCGGGACAATAGGCTATGGCTACACCTTC. Its translation is CASRSGTIGYGYTF.

V usage is TRBV27 and J usage is TRBJ1-5; a weak D match, TRBD1 (5 bases). The CDR3 is 14 amino acids. The V end lost 2 bases, the J end lost 5 bases, and 10 bases lay between the germline ends. The germline gives CDR1 MNHEY, CDR2 SMNVEV (reference sequence). CDR3 region: CASSLAQVDQPQHF. The CDR3 nucleotides are TGTGCCAGCAGTTTAGCACAGGTGGATCAGCCCCAGCATTTT.

The rearrangement uses TRBV7-9 and TRBJ2-7; TRBD2 aligns across 7 bases. V lost 4 bases, J lost 6 bases, and 9 bases stayed unmatched. Germline V CDR1 and CDR2: SEHNR, FQNEAQ (reference sequence). The CDR3 is 14 amino acids. CDR3: CASSWGGGGGEQYF. DNA of the CDR3: TGTGCCAGCAGCTGGGGGGGGGGTGGTGGCGAGCAGTACTTC.

The chain joins TRBV2 to TRBJ1-2; 7 bases are a match to TRBD1. CDR1 and CDR2 (germline): SNHLY, FYNNEI. The CDR3 is 15 amino acids. Unmatched junction bases numbered 11, after V lost 6 bases and J lost 4 bases. CDR3 residues: CASRRDSREFYGYTF. The DNA for the CDR3 is TGTGCCAGCAGACGGGACAGTCGAGAATTCTATGGCTACACCTTC.

This clonotype occurred once. V and J are TRBV7-2 and TRBJ2-2; D is uncertain. Looked up from germline, CDR1 is SGHTA and CDR2 is FQGNSA. The CDR3 is 12 amino acids. V was cut by 5 bases and J by 6 bases, with 7 bases left in between. In DNA form, the CDR3 reads TGTGCCAGCAGCCCCTACGCCGGGGAGCTGTTTTTT. Encoded protein: CASSPYAGELFF.

The V gene is TRBV15, the J gene TRBJ1-4; no clear D gene. V lost 1 base and J lost 7, with 7 bases in between. This CDR3 spans 13 amino acids. CDR1 and CDR2 (germline): LNHNV, YYDKDF (reference sequence). CDR3 region: CATSRGAAEKLFF. CDR3 bases: TGTGCCACCAGCAGAGGGGCAGCTGAAAAACTGTTTTTT.